The rows below give T cell receptor beta chains drawn from one sample of a study of blood T cell repertoires in COVID-19. TCRdb's copy holds only in-frame clones and misses some; the assay was immunoSEQ multiplex PCR. This table holds 160,000 or so clones, roughly 84% found once. Material for sequencing was PBMCs or T cells enriched from blood (not recorded which). The source of these receptors is a man aged 55 to 70 who had recovered from COVID-19. Both conserved end residues are part of each CDR3. D genes are given only for firm matches. Rows give clone size only sometimes, using once, few, many, or a class for an expanded clone.

NA,TRBV6-5,TRBJ1-5,NA,12,TGTGCCAGCCGACAGGCCGGTCAGCCCCAGCATTTT,CASRQAGQPQHF
NA,TRBV9,TRBJ2-3,NA,15,TGTGCCAGCAGCGTTAAGCGGGCTCAGACAGATACGCAGTATTTT,CASSVKRAQTDTQYF
TRBD1,TRBV2,TRBJ2-5,few,14,TGTGCCAGCTTACTTGGACAGGGGAGAGAGACCCAGTACTTC,CASLLGQGRETQYF
NA,TRBV11-2,TRBJ2-7,NA,16,TGTGCCAGCAGCTTAAGTTGGGGCGGAGGGGACTACGAGCAGTACTTC,CASSLSWGGGDYEQYF
TRBD2,TRBV5-4,TRBJ2-7,NA,16,TGTGCCAGCAGCTTGGCCCTGGGCGGGAGGGTCTACGAGCAGTACTTC,CASSLALGGRVYEQYF
NA,TRBV5-1,TRBJ2-2,NA,15,TGCGCCAGCAGCCCCGACCCCCCAGGGGCCGGGGAGCTGTTTTTT,CASSPDPPGAGELFF
TRBD1,TRBV7-3,TRBJ1-2,NA,17,TGTGCCAGCAGCTTAGCCCCGGGACAGGGAAGGGTGCAGGGCTACACCTTC,CASSLAPGQGRVQGYTF
TRBD1,TRBV5-6,TRBJ2-1,NA,16,TGTGCCAGCAGCTTTTTTAGACAGGGGACCTACAATGAGCAGTTCTTC,CASSFFRQGTYNEQFF
TRBD1,TRBV30,TRBJ1-5,NA,14,TGTGCTCCCGACAGGGAACGGAGCAATCAGCCCCAGCATTTT,CAPDRERSNQPQHF
TRBD1,TRBV27,TRBJ2-7,NA,16,TGTGCCAGCAGTTTATCGCTAGGACAGGGGGTGAGTGAGCAGTACTTC,CASSLSLGQGVSEQYF
NA,TRBV5-6,TRBJ1-2,NA,12,TGTGCCAGCAGCCTCAGGGGTGCCGGCTACACCTTC,CASSLRGAGYTF
TRBD1,TRBV2,TRBJ1-2,NA,15,TGTGCCAGCCGAACAGGGGGCGGGAGGAACTATGGCTACACCTTC,CASRTGGGRNYGYTF
NA,TRBV10-3,TRBJ2-7,few,14,TGTGCCATCAGTGAGTCGACCACAGGAAGGGAGCAGTACTTC,CAISESTTGREQYF
NA,TRBV3-1/TRBV3-2,TRBJ1-4,NA,14,TGTGCCAGCAGCCCTAAGCTACTGAATGAAAAACTGTTTTTT,CASSPKLLNEKLFF
TRBD1,TRBV27,TRBJ2-7,NA,18,TGTGCCAGCATAGCCCGGACAGGGGGCGTTTTGATTTCCGACGAGCAGTACTTC,CASIARTGGVLISDEQYF
TRBD1,TRBV5-1,TRBJ1-6,NA,19,TGCGCCAGCAGCTCTCAACCTCAGGGGGGTCGATGGGATAATTCACCCCTCCACTTT,CASSSQPQGGRWDNSPLHF
TRBD1,TRBV5-1,TRBJ2-7,once,15,TGCGCCAGCAGCTCCACCGGGACAGGCGTACTGAAGCAGTACTTC,CASSSTGTGVLKQYF
NA,TRBV19,TRBJ2-3,NA,15,TGTGCCAGTGCTATAGGGGGGCGCGGCACAGATACGCAGTATTTT,CASAIGGRGTDTQYF
NA,TRBV28,TRBJ2-5,NA,16,TGTGCCAGCAGTTTCGATTATTCCACACTACAAGAGACCCAGTACTTC,CASSFDYSTLQETQYF
TRBD1,TRBV6-5,TRBJ2-7,once,15,TGTGCCAGCAGATGGGGGGGACAGGGGACCTACGAGCAGTACTTC,CASRWGGQGTYEQYF
TRBD1,TRBV5-8,TRBJ1-5,NA,15,TGTGCCAGCAGCTTGGGACAGGGGGCGGGCCAGCCCCAGCATTTT,CASSLGQGAGQPQHF
NA,TRBV28,TRBJ1-1,NA,12,TGTGCCATCAACGGGGGGAACACTGAAGCTTTCTTT,CAINGGNTEAFF
TRBD2,TRBV5-1,TRBJ2-1,once,15,TGCGCCAGCAGCCCTAGTGTAGCGGGTTACAATGAGCAGTTCTTC,CASSPSVAGYNEQFF
TRBD1,TRBV6-5,TRBJ1-6,NA,15,TGTGCCAGCAGCAACATACAGGGGGATCATTCACCCCTCCACTTT,CASSNIQGDHSPLHF
NA,TRBV18,TRBJ2-7,few,14,TGTGCCAGCTCACCTCAGACAGGTAGGGACGAGCAGTACTTC,CASSPQTGRDEQYF
NA,TRBV24-1,TRBJ2-1,once,16,TGTGCCACCAGTGATCTGACTAGTGAAGGGTTGGATGAGCAGTTCTTC,CATSDLTSEGLDEQFF
NA,TRBV27,TRBJ1-2,once,13,TGTGCCAGCAGTTTCGGACAGAACTATGGCTACACCTTC,CASSFGQNYGYTF
TRBD1,TRBV6-1,TRBJ2-7,NA,12,TGTGCCAGCAGCCAGGGGGCGGGCGAGCAGTACTTC,CASSQGAGEQYF
NA,TRBV7-6,TRBJ2-7,NA,16,TGTGCCAGCAGCCCCTCAGCGGGCAGGGAGTCTCGCGAGCAGTACTTC,CASSPSAGRESREQYF
NA,TRBV5-1,TRBJ2-1,NA,13,TGCGCCAGCAGCTTGCGAAGAGACAATGAGCAGTTCTTC,CASSLRRDNEQFF
NA,TRBV30,TRBJ1-4,NA,11,TGTGCCTGGAGAGAGGATGAAAAACTGTTTTTT,CAWREDEKLFF
NA,TRBV3-1/TRBV3-2,TRBJ1-2,NA,16,TGTGCCAGCAGCTACCGGGAAGGACTGCTTCTCTATGGCTACACCTTC,CASSYREGLLLYGYTF
NA,TRBV5-6,TRBJ1-2,NA,13,TGTGCCAGCAGCTTGGCAGGGATGGGAGGCTACACCTTC,CASSLAGMGGYTF
NA,TRBV18,TRBJ2-3,NA,14,TGTGCCAGCTCACCCTCTAGCGGCACAGATACGCAGTATTTT,CASSPSSGTDTQYF
TRBD1,TRBV3-1/TRBV3-2,TRBJ1-1,NA,14,TGTGCCAGCAGCCAAGAAAGGGACAGGTTAATAGCTTTCTTT,CASSQERDRLIAFF
NA,TRBV19,TRBJ1-6,few,14,TGTGCCAGCCGCCCGGGGATCTATAATTCACCCCTCCACTTT,CASRPGIYNSPLHF
NA,TRBV3-1/TRBV3-2,TRBJ2-1,NA,12,TGTGCCAGCTGGGGCGGGGGCGGTGAGCAGTTCTTC,CASWGGGGEQFF
TRBD2,TRBV5-1,TRBJ2-1,NA,16,TGCGCCAGCAGCTTGGAACCTAGCGGGGGGGCCTATGAGCAGTTCTTC,CASSLEPSGGAYEQFF
TRBD1,TRBV19,TRBJ1-4,NA,17,TGTGCCAGCACGCCAGACATCGGACAGGGGAGACAGGAAAAACTGTTTTTT,CASTPDIGQGRQEKLFF
TRBD2,TRBV30,TRBJ2-3,NA,15,TGTGCCTGGACTGCGGGGGGGCTGAGCACAGATACGCAGTATTTT,CAWTAGGLSTDTQYF
NA,TRBV7-3,TRBJ2-2,NA,14,TGTGCCAGCAGCGAGGGACTGAACACCGGGGAGCTGTTTTTT,CASSEGLNTGELFF
NA,TRBV28,TRBJ1-1,NA,12,TGTGCCAGCAGTTTAGAAGGGAGTGAAGCTTTCTTT,CASSLEGSEAFF
TRBD2,TRBV15,TRBJ2-1,NA,14,TGTGCCACCAGCAGACTAGCGGTCTACAATGAGCAGTTCTTC,CATSRLAVYNEQFF
NA,TRBV7-7,TRBJ2-2,NA,16,TGTGCCAGCAGCCCCTACAGAGGAGGGAACACCGGGGAGCTGTTTTTT,CASSPYRGGNTGELFF
NA,TRBV27,TRBJ2-2,NA,15,TGTGCCAGCAGTAATTCGGGGACGAACACCGGGGAGCTGTTTTTT,CASSNSGTNTGELFF
NA,TRBV19,TRBJ2-5,NA,13,TGTGCCAGTAGTATTGGGAGTTCGGAGACCCAGTACTTC,CASSIGSSETQYF
TRBD1,TRBV3-1/TRBV3-2,TRBJ2-6,NA,17,TGTGCCAGCAGCCAATCCCCAGGGGGCTCTGGGGCCAACGTCCTGACTTTC,CASSQSPGGSGANVLTF
NA,TRBV30,TRBJ2-2,many,14,TGTGCCTGGAACCGGGACACATACACCGGGGAGCTGTTTTTT,CAWNRDTYTGELFF
NA,TRBV9,TRBJ2-5,NA,12,TGTGCCAGCAGCCCCCACGAGGAGACCCAGTACTTC,CASSPHEETQYF
NA,TRBV11-3,TRBJ2-2,NA,17,TGTGCCAGCAGCTTAGAGACTAGGGGGCGCGACACCGGGGAGCTGTTTTTT,CASSLETRGRDTGELFF
NA,TRBV28,TRBJ1-5,few,16,TGTGCCAGCTCTAATTTCGGGCGGGGAACCAATCAGCCCCAGCATTTT,CASSNFGRGTNQPQHF
NA,TRBV28,TRBJ2-1,NA,12,TGTGCCAGCAGGGGAGAATGGAATGAGCAGTTCTTC,CASRGEWNEQFF
NA,TRBV5-1,TRBJ1-4,NA,15,TGCGCCAGCAGCTTGTGGAGCGGATCTAATGAAAAACTGTTTTTT,CASSLWSGSNEKLFF
TRBD2,TRBV6-6,TRBJ2-5,NA,16,TGTGCCAGCAGTTACAGCGGGGTGGGGGATCAAGAGACCCAGTACTTC,CASSYSGVGDQETQYF